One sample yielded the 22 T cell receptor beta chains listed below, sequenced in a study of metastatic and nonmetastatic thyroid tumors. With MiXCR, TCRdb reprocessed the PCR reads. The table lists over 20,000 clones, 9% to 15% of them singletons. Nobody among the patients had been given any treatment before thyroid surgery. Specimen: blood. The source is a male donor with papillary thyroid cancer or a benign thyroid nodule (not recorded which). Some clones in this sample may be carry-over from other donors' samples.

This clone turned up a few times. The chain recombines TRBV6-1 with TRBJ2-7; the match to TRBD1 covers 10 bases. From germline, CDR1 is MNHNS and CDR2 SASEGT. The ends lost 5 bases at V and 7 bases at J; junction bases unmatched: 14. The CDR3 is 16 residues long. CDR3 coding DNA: TGTGCCAGCAGTCCCACTGGATTTCGGACAGGGGGGGAGCAGTACTTC. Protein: CASSPTGFRTGGEQYF.

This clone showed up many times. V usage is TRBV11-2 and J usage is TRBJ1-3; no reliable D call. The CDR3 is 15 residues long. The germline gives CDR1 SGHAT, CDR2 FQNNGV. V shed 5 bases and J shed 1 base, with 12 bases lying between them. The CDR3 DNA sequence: TGTGCCAGCAGCCCTAGTCTTCCGTCTGGAAACACCATATATTTT. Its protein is CASSPSLPSGNTIYF.

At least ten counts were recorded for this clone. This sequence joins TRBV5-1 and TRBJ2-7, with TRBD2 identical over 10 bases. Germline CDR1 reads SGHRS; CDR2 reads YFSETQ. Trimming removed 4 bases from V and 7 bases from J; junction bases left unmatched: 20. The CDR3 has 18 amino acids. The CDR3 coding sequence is TGCGCCAGCAGCCCCGGGCCTGTGGGAGCGGGAGGGCCAGAGGAGCAGTACTTC. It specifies CASSPGPVGAGGPEEQYF.

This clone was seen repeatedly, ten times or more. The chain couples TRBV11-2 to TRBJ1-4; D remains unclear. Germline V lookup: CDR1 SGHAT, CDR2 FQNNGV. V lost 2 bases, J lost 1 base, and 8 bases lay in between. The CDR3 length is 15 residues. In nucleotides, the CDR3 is TGTGCCAGCAGCTTACGCGGGATAACTAATGAAAAACTGTTTTTT. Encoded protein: CASSLRGITNEKLFF.

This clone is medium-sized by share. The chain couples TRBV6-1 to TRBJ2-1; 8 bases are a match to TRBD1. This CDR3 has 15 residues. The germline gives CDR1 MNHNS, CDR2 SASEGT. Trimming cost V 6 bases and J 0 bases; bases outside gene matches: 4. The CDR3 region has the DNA TGTGCCAGCAGCATAACAGGGGGCTCCTACAATGAGCAGTTCTTC. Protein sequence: CASSITGGSYNEQFF.

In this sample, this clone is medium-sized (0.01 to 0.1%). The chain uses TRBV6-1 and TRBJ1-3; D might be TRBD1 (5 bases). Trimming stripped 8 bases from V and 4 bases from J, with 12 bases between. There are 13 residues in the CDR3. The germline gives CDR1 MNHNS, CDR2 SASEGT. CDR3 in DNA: TGTGCCAGCGGGGCCGTAGCGGGAAACACCATATATTTT. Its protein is CASGAVAGNTIYF.

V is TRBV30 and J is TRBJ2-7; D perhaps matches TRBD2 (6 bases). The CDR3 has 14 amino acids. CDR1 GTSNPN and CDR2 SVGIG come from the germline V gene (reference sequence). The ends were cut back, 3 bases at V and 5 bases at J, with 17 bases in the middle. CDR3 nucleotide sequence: TGTGCCTGGAGCCTACCGGGGGTTCCCGACGAGCAGTACTTC. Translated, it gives CAWSLPGVPDEQYF.

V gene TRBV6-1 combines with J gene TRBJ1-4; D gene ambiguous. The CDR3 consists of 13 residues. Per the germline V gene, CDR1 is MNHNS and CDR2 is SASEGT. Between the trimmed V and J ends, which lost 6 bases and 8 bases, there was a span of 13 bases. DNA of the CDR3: TGTGCCAGCAGCCCTCCCGGGGTGGAAAAACTGTTTTTT. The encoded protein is CASSPPGVEKLFF.

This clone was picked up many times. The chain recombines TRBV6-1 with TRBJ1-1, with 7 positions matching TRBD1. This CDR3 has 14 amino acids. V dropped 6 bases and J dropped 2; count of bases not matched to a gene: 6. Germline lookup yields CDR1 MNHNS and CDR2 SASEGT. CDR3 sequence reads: CASSWTGENTEAFF. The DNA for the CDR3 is TGTGCCAGCAGCTGGACAGGAGAAAACACTGAAGCTTTCTTT.

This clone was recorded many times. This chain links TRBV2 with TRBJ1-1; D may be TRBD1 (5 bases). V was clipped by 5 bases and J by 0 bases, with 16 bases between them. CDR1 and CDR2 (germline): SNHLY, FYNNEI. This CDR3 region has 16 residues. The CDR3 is CASSPQGVGMNTEAFF. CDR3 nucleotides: TGTGCCAGCAGTCCCCAGGGAGTGGGGATGAACACTGAAGCTTTCTTT. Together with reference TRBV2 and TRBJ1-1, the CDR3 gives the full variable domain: EPEVTQTPSHQVTQMGQEVILRCVPISNHLYFYWYRQILGQKVEFLVSFYNNEISEKSEIFDDQFSVERPDGSNFTLKIRSTKLEDSAMYFCASSPQGVGMNTEAFFGQGTRLTVV.

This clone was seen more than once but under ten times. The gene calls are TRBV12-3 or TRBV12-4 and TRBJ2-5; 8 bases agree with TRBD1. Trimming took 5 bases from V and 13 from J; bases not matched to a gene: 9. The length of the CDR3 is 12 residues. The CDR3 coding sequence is TGTGCCAGCAGTCCCAGGACAGGGTTGGGGTACTTC. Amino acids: CASSPRTGLGYF.

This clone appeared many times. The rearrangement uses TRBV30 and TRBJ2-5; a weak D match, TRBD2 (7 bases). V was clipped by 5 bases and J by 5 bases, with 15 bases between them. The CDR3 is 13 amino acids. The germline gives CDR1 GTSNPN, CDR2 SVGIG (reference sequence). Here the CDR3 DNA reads TGTGCCTGGGAGCCCCGGGGGGCGGAGACCCAGTACTTC. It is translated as CAWEPRGAETQYF.

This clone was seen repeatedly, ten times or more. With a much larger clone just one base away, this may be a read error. For the CDR3, the DNA is TGTGCCACCAGTGATTTGACAGGAGGCTTTGGGGATGGGCAGTTCTTC. As protein: CATSDLTGGFGDGQFF. This chain connects TRBV24-1 to TRBJ2-1; either TRBD1 or TRBD2 may fit D (5 bases each). The CDR3 loop spans 16 amino acids. Trimming cost V 0 bases and J 12 bases, with 20 bases left between them. Germline loops: CDR1 KGHDR, CDR2 SFDVKD.

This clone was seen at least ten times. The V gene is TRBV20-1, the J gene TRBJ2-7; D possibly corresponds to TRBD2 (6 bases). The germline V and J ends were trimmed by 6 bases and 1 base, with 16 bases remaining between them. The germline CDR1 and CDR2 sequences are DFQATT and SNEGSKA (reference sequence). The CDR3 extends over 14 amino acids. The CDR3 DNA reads TGCAGTGCCCCTCCTGGCGGGGATTCCTACGAGCAGTACTTC. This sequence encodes CSAPPGGDSYEQYF.

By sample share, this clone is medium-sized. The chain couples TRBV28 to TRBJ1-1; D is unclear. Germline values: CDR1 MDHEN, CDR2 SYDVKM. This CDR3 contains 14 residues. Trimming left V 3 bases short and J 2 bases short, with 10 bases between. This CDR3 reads CASSFGQENTEAFF. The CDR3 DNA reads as TGTGCCAGCAGTTTCGGGCAGGAAAACACTGAAGCTTTCTTT.

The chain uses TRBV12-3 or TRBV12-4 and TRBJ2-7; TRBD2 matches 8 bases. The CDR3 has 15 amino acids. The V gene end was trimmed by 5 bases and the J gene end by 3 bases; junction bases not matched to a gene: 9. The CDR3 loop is CASSRGAGASYEQYF. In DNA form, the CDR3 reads TGTGCCAGCAGTCGCGGAGCGGGAGCTAGCTACGAGCAGTACTTC.

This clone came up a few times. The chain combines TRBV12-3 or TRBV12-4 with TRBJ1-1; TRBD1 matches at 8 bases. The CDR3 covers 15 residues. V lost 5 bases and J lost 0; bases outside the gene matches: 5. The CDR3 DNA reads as TGTGCCAGCAGTATACAGGGGGGACTGAACACTGAAGCTTTCTTT. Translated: CASSIQGGLNTEAFF.

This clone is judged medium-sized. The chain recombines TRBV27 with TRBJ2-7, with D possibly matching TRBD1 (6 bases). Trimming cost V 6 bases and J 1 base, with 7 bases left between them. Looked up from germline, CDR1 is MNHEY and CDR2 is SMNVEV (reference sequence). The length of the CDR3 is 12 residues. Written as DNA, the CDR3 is TGTGCCAGCAGCGGGACATCCTACGAGCAGTACTTC. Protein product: CASSGTSYEQYF.

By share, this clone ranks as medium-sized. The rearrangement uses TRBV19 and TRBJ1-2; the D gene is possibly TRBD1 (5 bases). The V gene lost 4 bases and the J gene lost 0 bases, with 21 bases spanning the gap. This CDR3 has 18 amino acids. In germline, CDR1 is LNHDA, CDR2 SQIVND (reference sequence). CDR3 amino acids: CASSNTGRIILANYGYTF. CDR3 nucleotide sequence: TGTGCCAGTAGTAACACGGGACGGATTATTTTAGCTAACTATGGCTACACCTTC.

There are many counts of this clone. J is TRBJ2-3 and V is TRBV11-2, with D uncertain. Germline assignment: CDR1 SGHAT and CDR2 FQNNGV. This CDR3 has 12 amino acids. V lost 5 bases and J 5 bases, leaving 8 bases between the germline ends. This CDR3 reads CASSPDRDTQYF. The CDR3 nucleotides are TGTGCCAGCAGCCCTGACCGAGATACGCAGTATTTT. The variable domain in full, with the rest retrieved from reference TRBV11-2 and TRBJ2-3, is EAGVAQSPRYKIIEKRQSVAFWCNPISGHATLYWYQQILGQGPKLLIQFQNNGVVDDSQLPKDRFSAERLKGVDSTLKIQPAKLEDSAVYLCASSPDRDTQYFGPGTRLTVL.

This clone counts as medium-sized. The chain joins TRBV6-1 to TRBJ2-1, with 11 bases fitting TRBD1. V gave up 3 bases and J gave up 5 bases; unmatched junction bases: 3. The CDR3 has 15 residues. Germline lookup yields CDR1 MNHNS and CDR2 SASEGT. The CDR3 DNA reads TGTGCCAGCAGTGAGGACAGGGGGCACAACAATGAGCAGTTCTTC. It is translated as CASSEDRGHNNEQFF.

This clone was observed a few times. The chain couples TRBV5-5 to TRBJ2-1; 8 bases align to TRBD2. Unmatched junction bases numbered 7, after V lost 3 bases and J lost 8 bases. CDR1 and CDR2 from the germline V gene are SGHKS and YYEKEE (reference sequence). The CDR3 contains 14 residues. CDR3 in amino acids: CASSSTGTRDEQFF. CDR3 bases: TGTGCCAGCAGCTCCACCGGGACTAGGGATGAGCAGTTCTTC. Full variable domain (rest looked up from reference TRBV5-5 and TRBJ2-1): DAGVTQSPTHLIKTRGQQVTLRCSPISGHKSVSWYQQVLGQGPQFIFQYYEKEERGRGNFPDRFSARQFPNYSSELNVNALLLGDSALYLCASSSTGTRDEQFFGPGTRLTVL.